What follows describes a single TCR delta chain. The TCRdb protein, from a much larger clone, departs from this DNA's translation at residue 13, likely by read error; the protein shown derives from the DNA. Other nucleotide sequences from this sample produce the same CDR3. TCRdb re-called clones from the multiplex PCR reads via CATT. The sample yields 45,000 to 60,000 delta-chain clones, about 2% seen once. The CDR3 sequence is 17 residues long. The V gene's germline CDR1 is GEAIGNYY and CDR2 EKD. The data derive from a study of γδ T cells in repeated Plasmodium falciparum infection. Bulk repertoires came from Vgamma9/Vdelta2+ or Vdelta2-negative gammadelta T cells flow-sorted from PBMC.

Sequencing input: gamma-delta T cells from blood. The chain employs TRDV2 and TRDJ1; 11 bases map to TRDD3. Here the J gene came from matching the DNA to germline, since TCRdb omits it. This sequence was found in a pool of human donors (malaria-infected and uninfected, not separated). Here the CDR3 reads CACDTLGDTSYTEKLIF. The CDR3 bases are TGTGCCTGTGACACTCTGGGGGATACTTCGTACACCGAAAAACTCATCTTT.